A single sample is the source of the 19 T cell receptor beta chains below, sequenced in a study of T cells expressing NK-cell markers. Reanalyzing the 5' RACE reads, TCRdb keeps one entry per CDR3 protein, without DNA. The sample includes a few hundred thousand distinct CDR3 sequences. Sequencing was done on a sample of blood T cells: a sorted CD56 or NKG2C T cell subset, CD4+ or CD8+ T cells, or bulk PBMC T cells (not recorded which). The receptor set was obtained from a man aged 18-70 years in good health.

The chain is built from TRBV3-1 and TRBJ2-2; TCRdb's assignment of TRBD2 cannot be checked, as there is no DNA. Germline V lookup: CDR1 LGHDT, CDR2 YNNKEL (reference sequence). This CDR3 comprises 16 residues. The CDR3 here is CASSQDFAGGAGELFF.

The V and J genes are TRBV6-1 and TRBJ1-1. This CDR3 is built from 15 residues. In germline, CDR1 is MNHNS, CDR2 SASEGT. CDR3 loop: CASILGRLVDTEAFF.

The CDR3 sequence: CASSQKYGAGGAYNEQFF. The chain uses TRBV11-2 and TRBJ2-1; the TRBD1 assignment by TCRdb is unverifiable without DNA. This CDR3 is built from 18 residues. Germline loops: CDR1 SGHAT, CDR2 FQNNGV.

The gene calls are TRBV12-3 or TRBV12-4 and TRBJ1-2; lacking DNA, the TRBD1 call made by TCRdb goes unchecked. CDR3 length equals 14 residues. CDR3 sequence: CASSLRTGLYGYTF.

The V and J genes are TRBV18 and TRBJ2-5. Per the germline V gene, CDR1 is KGHSH and CDR2 is LQKENI. The CDR3 runs 15 residues. The CDR3 protein is CASSSSLQYQETQYF.

The V and J genes are TRBV3-1 and TRBJ2-4; TCRdb selects TRBD1, and the lack of DNA leaves this call unchecked. The germline V gene encodes CDR1 LGHDT and CDR2 YNNKEL (reference sequence). This CDR3 contains 17 residues. The CDR3 loop is CASSLRTGRLAKNIQYF.

The gene calls are TRBV6-1 and TRBJ1-1; TCRdb picks TRBD1, but there is no DNA to check that call. Germline CDR1 reads MNHNS; CDR2 reads SASEGT. The CDR3 consists of 15 residues. The CDR3 loop reads CASSVYKGTNTEAFF.

This chain uses TRBV6-1 with TRBJ1-2; TCRdb lists TRBD1, though no DNA is available to test this call. This CDR3 is built from 15 residues. Germline-derived CDR1 and CDR2 are MNHNS and SASEGT. This CDR3 reads CASSGQGRMLGGYTF.

CDR3: CSAPQGAGYEQYF. V and J are TRBV20-1 and TRBJ2-7; the D gene TCRdb calls, TRBD1, cannot be checked with no DNA. Germline CDR1 reads DFQATT; CDR2 reads SNEGSKA (reference sequence). This CDR3 comprises 13 residues.

The V call is TRBV7-9, the J call TRBJ1-1. CDR3 size: 13 residues. CDR1 is SEHNR and CDR2 is FQNEAQ in the germline V gene (reference sequence). The chain's CDR3 is CASSPSFSTEAFF.

CDR3 residues: CASSNRGGRAMAGELFF. This chain connects TRBV5-1 to TRBJ2-2; TCRdb designates TRBD1, a call that cannot be tested without DNA. The germline V gene encodes CDR1 SGHRS and CDR2 YFSETQ. The CDR3 length is 17 residues.

The CDR3 protein is CASSLEPDTYEQYF. The J gene is TRBJ2-7, the V gene TRBV7-6. The V gene's germline CDR1 is SGHVS and CDR2 FNYEAQ. This CDR3 contains 14 residues.

The CDR3 sequence: CASSKNSGIYNEQFF. The rearrangement joins TRBV19 to TRBJ2-1; TCRdb gives TRBD2 as the D gene, but with no DNA this cannot be confirmed. CDR1 LNHDA and CDR2 SQIVND come from the germline V gene (reference sequence). The CDR3 sequence is 15 residues long.

The genes are TRBV28 and TRBJ2-3; absent DNA, TCRdb's TRBD2 call cannot be checked. Germline-derived CDR1 and CDR2 are MDHEN and SYDVKM. The length of the CDR3 is 16 residues. The CDR3: CASSWTSGGARDTQYF.

CDR3 residues: CASWGEAGGLGELFF. This chain links TRBV2 with TRBJ2-2; TCRdb calls TRBD2, which cannot be checked without DNA. The germline gives CDR1 SNHLY, CDR2 FYNNEI. The CDR3 runs to 15 residues.

The chain is built from TRBV2 and TRBJ2-5; there is no DNA to check the TCRdb D call of TRBD2. The CDR3 runs 15 residues. The germline V gene encodes CDR1 SNHLY and CDR2 FYNNEI. The CDR3 reads CASRADLAGEVTQYF.

V gene TRBV6-5 combines with J gene TRBJ2-1; TCRdb's D call of TRBD2 is untestable without DNA. There are 19 residues in the CDR3. Germline V gene sequence: CDR1 MNHEY, CDR2 SVGAGI. This chain's CDR3 is CASSYGIAGGPSVRNEQFF.

The chain uses TRBV2 and TRBJ2-1; TCRdb calls TRBD2, which cannot be checked without DNA. Germline values: CDR1 SNHLY, CDR2 FYNNEI. This CDR3 has 15 residues. The CDR3 spells CASSDGRGGLNEQFF.

J is TRBJ2-3 and V is TRBV18. This CDR3 is 15 amino acids long. Germline values: CDR1 KGHSH, CDR2 LQKENI. CDR3 in amino acids: CASSPQGRSTDTQYF.